This T cell receptor (beta chain) is drawn from a study of blood T cell repertoires in COVID-19. Study-level background: The cDNA or gDNA used as material had been derived from T cells, B-cell-depleted T cells, or PBMCs.

This clone was found a few times. CDR3 length: 13 residues. CDR1 is SGHTA, CDR2 FQGTGA, per germline. V was cut by 4 bases and J by 10 bases, with 13 bases left in between. Original data processing: Amplifying reference gene primers gave estimates of nucleated cell counts. The method was immunoSEQ multiplex PCR; TCRdb's version includes in-frame clones alone and lacks a portion of them. D and trimming come from the DNA, and the V and J calls and clone size come from that table. The repertoire holds 110,000 or so clones, with about three quarters as singletons. V gene TRBV7-3 combines with J gene TRBJ2-2; D is uncertain. The source of this sequence is a woman aged 40 to 50 with acute or convalescent COVID-19. The sequenced sample consisted of peripheral blood. In DNA, the CDR3 is TGTGCCAGCAGCTCCCCCGGGTCCGAGGAGCTGTTTTTT. Protein product: CASSSPGSEELFF.